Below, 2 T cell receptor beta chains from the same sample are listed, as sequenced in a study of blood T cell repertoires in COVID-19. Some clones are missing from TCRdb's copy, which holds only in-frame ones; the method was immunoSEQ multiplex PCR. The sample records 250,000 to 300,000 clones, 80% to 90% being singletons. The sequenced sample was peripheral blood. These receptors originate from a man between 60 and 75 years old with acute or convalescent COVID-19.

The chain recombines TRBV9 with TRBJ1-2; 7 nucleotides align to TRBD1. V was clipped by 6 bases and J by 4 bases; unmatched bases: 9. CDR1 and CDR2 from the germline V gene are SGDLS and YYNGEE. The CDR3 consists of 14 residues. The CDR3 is CASNSAQGRYGYTF. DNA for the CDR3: TGTGCCAGCAACTCAGCACAGGGGCGCTATGGCTACACCTTC. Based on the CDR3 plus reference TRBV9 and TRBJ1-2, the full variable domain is DSGVTQTPKHLITATGQRVTLRCSPRSGDLSVYWYQQSLDQGLQFLIQYYNGEERAKGNILERFSAQQFPDLHSELNLSSLELGDSALYFCASNSAQGRYGYTFGSGTRLTVV.

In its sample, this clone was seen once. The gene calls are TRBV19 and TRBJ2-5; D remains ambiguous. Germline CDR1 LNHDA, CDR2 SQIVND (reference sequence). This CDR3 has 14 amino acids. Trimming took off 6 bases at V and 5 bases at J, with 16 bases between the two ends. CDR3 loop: CASSRQISSETQYF. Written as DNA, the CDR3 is TGTGCCAGTAGCCGCCAAATCAGTTCGGAGACCCAGTACTTC.